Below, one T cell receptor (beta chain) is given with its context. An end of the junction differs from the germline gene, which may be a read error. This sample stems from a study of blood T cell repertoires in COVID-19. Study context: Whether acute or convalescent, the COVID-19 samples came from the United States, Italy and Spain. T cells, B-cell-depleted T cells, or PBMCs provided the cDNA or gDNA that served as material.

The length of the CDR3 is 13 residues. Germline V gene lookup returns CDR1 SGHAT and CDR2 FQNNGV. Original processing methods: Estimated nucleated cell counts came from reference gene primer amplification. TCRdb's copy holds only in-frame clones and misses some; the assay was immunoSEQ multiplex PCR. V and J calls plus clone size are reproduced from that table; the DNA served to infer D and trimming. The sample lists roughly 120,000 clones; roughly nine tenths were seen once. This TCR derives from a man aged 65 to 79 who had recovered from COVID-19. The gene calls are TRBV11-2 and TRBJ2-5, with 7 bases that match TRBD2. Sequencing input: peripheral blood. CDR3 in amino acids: CASSLYRAGRPNF. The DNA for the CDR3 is TGTGCCAGCAGCTTATATCGAGCGGGGAGACCTAACTTC.